This TCR beta chain was identified during a study of CD8+ T cells in alopecia areata. The wider study: It was oral tofacitinib, at 5 to 10 mg twice daily, that treated patients received. The drug, tofacitinib, lasted 6 to 18 months, followed by 6 months off drug.

Trimming at V came to 10 bases and at J to 8 bases, leaving 3 bases not matched to a gene. Per the germline V gene, CDR1 is MNHEY and CDR2 is SMNVEV (reference sequence). This CDR3 has 13 amino acids. Using a FACSAria, the CD4+ and CD8+ T cells were sorted from the PBMCs. Following extraction, RNA underwent reverse transcription to cDNA, which served as the sequencing template. Clones were sequenced by immunoSEQ multiplex PCR, and TCRdb holds only the in-frame ones, with some missing. This table holds some 180,000 clones, over 55% found once. The receptor comes from a human donor with alopecia areata. V usage is TRBV27 and J usage is TRBJ2-1, with 15 positions matching TRBD2. Sequenced here: CD4+ T cells sorted from blood, sampled at week 0. CDR3 bases: TGTGCCACCGGGACTAGCGGGGGGTATGAGCAGTTCTTC. Protein: CATGTSGGYEQFF.